This T cell receptor beta chain came from a study of blood T cell repertoires in COVID-19 (TCRdb year 2020). Turning to the overall study: Samples covering the acute and convalescent phases of COVID-19 were provided by collaborators in the United States, Italy and Spain. The samples were drawn from two sources: the first 160 participants of the ongoing ImmuneRACE study, and fewer than 1,500 subjects contributed by 6 global collaborators. Nearly every sample came with metadata listing a de-identified subject ID, COVID-19 status, age in years and sex. Deeply sampled blood TCRbeta repertoires from subjects exposed to, actively infected with, or recovered from COVID-19 were included in the dataset. Where available, HLA class I and class II types were obtained from metadata supplied by the sample provider rather than from assay-based typing. The material from the prospective study consisted of cDNA or gDNA derived from T cells, B-cell-depleted T cells, or PBMCs. The repertoires were made available in a free public database intended to serve as a resource for research on the immune response to SARS-CoV-2. Study-wide conclusions, independent of this receptor: How much clinical and demographic metadata was included differed by source and by participant, and the metadata was provided uncurated.

TCRbeta CDR3 regions were amplified from genomic DNA using the immunoSEQ Assay, a bias-controlled multiplex PCR. From the authors' description of their analysis: The number of nucleated cells in each sample was estimated from the amplification of reference gene primers within the assay. To quantify the absolute abundance of each unique TCRbeta CDR3 rearrangement, sequence reads were collapsed and filtered. For each sample, productive Simpson clonality was calculated by taking the square root of Simpson's diversity index across productive rearrangements. In its TCRdb copy, this immuneACCESS table keeps in-frame sequences only and misses some clones. Where compared with another copy, unresolved V genes explain less than half of these, and the others have no known cause. V and J calls and clone size are those listed in that table; D and trimming were worked out from the DNA. Counted in this sample were 250,000 to 350,000 clones; 80% to 95% of them appeared once. The ten most abundant clones make up about 18% of the sample.

About this clone: Its antigen remains unidentified. No base qualities exist here, and no much larger clone lies one base off it.

In the prospective study, participants were roughly 18 to 95 years old, resided in 20 to 30 geographic areas of the United States, and were enrolled through a virtual design. To assign participants to cohorts, the prospective study relied on clinical history that participants themselves reported in a screening survey and a study questionnaire. ImmuneRACE Cohort 3 recovered participants were defined by two consecutive negative NP/OP PCR tests, healthcare professional clearance, or symptom resolution. Each participant in the prospective study had whole blood, serum and a nasopharyngeal or oropharyngeal swab collected by mobile phlebotomists. Additional blood draws and questionnaires over an approximately 2-month period could optionally be provided by prospective study participants. Blood samples from the prospective study were shipped frozen or at room temperature prior to DNA extraction. Source material: PBMCs or T cells enriched from blood (not recorded which). This receptor was taken from a woman in her 30s who had recovered from COVID-19.

The nucleotide sequence is TGTGCCACCAGCACCTCACAGGGAAAAGTTAATGGCTACACCTTC. It translates as CATSTSQGKVNGYTF. The sequence is built from TRBV15 and TRBJ1-2; a tentative D call is TRBD1 (6 bases match). From the cysteine up to the phenylalanine, the CDR3 has a length of 15 residues. Only CDR3 DNA is held: 45 bases, read in frame from base 1. V is pared back by 4 bases and J by 6 bases, with 18 bases lying between the germline termini. Via the germline V gene (reference sequence), CDR1 is LNHNV and CDR2 YYDKDF. This CDR3, with the reference TRBV15 and TRBJ1-2 proteins standing in past its ends, gives the full variable domain DAMVIQNPRYQVTQFGKPVTLSCSQTLNHNVMYWYQQKSSQAPKLLFHYYDKDFNNEADTPDNFQSRRPNTSFCFLDIRSPGLGDTAMYLCATSTSQGKVNGYTFGSGTRLTVV.